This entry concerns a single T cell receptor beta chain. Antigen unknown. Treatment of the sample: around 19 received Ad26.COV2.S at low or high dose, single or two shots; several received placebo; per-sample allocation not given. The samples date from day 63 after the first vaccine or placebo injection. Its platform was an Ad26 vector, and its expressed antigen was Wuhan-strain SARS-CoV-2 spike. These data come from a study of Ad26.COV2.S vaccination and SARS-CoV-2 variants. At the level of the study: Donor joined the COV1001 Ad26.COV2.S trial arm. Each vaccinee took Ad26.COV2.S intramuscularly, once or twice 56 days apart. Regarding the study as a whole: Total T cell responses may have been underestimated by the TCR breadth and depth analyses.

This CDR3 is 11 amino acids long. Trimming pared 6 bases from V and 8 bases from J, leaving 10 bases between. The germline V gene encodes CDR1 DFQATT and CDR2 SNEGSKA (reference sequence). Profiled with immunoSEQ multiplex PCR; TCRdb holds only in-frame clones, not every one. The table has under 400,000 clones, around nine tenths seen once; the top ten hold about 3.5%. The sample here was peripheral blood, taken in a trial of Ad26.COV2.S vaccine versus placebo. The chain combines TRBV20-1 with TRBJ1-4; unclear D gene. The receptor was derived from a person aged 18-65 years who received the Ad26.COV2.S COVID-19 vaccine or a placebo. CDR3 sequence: CSAKREEKLFF. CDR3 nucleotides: TGCAGTGCCAAGAGGGAGGAAAAACTGTTTTTT.